This T cell receptor (beta chain) was identified in a study of shared clonotypes between healthy human individuals. Study-level background: CD8 memory received one plate per donor, CD8 naive two, CD4 memory three and CD4 naive three.

Assay execution proceeded at the deep level. For each subset, genomic DNA was distributed in equal portions over several immunoSEQ plates. Only in-frame clones appear in the TCRdb table, and some are missing; sequencing was by immunoSEQ multiplex PCR. The sample consists of roughly 2.4 million clones, roughly 95% of them appearing once. Material: naive CD4+ T cells sorted from blood. Subset denoted: CD45RA+ positively selected. This receptor was obtained from a man between 18 and 35 years old in good health.

In DNA, the CDR3 is TGTGCCAGCAGTTTAGGGGATACGAACACTGAAGCTTTCTTT. Protein: CASSLGDTNTEAFF. The chain combines TRBV27 with TRBJ1-1; D gene ambiguous. From germline, CDR1 is MNHEY and CDR2 SMNVEV (reference sequence). The CDR3 totals 14 residues. The ends were cut back, 2 bases at V and 1 base at J, with 8 bases in the middle.